The 25 T cell receptor beta chains given below trace back to one sample, sequenced in a study of vaccination effects on CD4 cells after COVID-19. The table came from immunoSEQ multiplex PCR; TCRdb's copy has only in-frame clones and leaves some out. Of about 38,000 clones listed, around 68% are singletons. Their target antigens are unknown. Sequencing was preceded by expansion of antigen-specific CD4+ T cells with viral peptide pools in the ViraFEST assay. The culture ran for about 11 days, and then CD4+ T cells were isolated. Each vaccine recipient was nucleocapsid antibody negative and had no prior SARS-CoV-2 infection. The sequences come from CD4+ T cells from PBMCs cultured with SARS-CoV-2 spike peptides, collected before COVID-19 vaccination. Receptor source: a human donor who received a COVID-19 vaccine.

This clone was seen more than once but under ten times. The rearrangement uses TRBV3-1 (or the pseudogene TRBV3-2) and TRBJ1-2; D unclear. CDR3 length equals 14 residues. Per the germline V gene, CDR1 is LGHDT and CDR2 is YNNKEL (reference sequence). Deletions cut 0 bases from V and 4 bases from J, with 9 bases between. The CDR3 spells CASSQDNSFYGYTF. In nucleotides, the CDR3 is TGTGCCAGCAGCCAAGACAACAGCTTCTATGGCTACACCTTC.

The rearrangement links TRBV5-1 to TRBJ2-7, with TRBD2 identical over 13 bases. Germline CDR1 is SGHRS and CDR2 is YFSETQ. Unmatched junction bases numbered 5, after V lost 3 bases and J lost 2 bases. The CDR3 has 16 amino acids. Here the CDR3 reads CASSSTSGRGTYEQYF. The CDR3 DNA reads TGCGCCAGCAGCTCAACTAGCGGGAGGGGAACCTACGAGCAGTACTTC.

There are a few counts of this clone. The chain uses TRBV19 and TRBJ2-7; either TRBD1 or TRBD2 may supply D (5 bases each). CDR3 size: 14 residues. Germline V CDR1 and CDR2: LNHDA, SQIVND (reference sequence). Trimming took 5 bases from V and 2 from J, leaving 13 bases between them. The CDR3 loop reads CASSARDGAYEQYF. CDR3 nucleotide sequence: TGTGCCAGTAGTGCCCGGGACGGAGCCTACGAGCAGTACTTC.

This rearrangement joins TRBV28 to TRBJ2-3, with D tentatively TRBD1 or TRBD2 (5 bases each). V shed 3 bases and J shed 2 bases, with 12 bases lying between them. CDR3 length: 15 residues. The germline gives CDR1 MDHEN, CDR2 SYDVKM. The CDR3 coding sequence is TGTGCCAGCAGTTTTCCGGGACCGTCCACAGATACGCAGTATTTT. Its translation is CASSFPGPSTDTQYF.

The chain uses TRBV30 and TRBJ1-3; D is unclear. The CDR3 consists of 12 residues. Germline-derived CDR1 and CDR2 are GTSNPN and SVGIG (reference sequence). V was shortened by 3 bases and J by 4 bases, with 7 bases between the two germline ends. The CDR3: CAWSPGGNTIYF. CDR3 DNA: TGTGCCTGGAGCCCCGGGGGAAACACCATATATTTT.

The chain couples TRBV7-9 to TRBJ1-4; 9 positions match TRBD1. The CDR3 contains 14 residues. Germline lookup yields CDR1 SEHNR and CDR2 FQNEAQ (reference sequence). Unmatched junction bases numbered 6, after V lost 6 bases and J lost 7 bases. The CDR3 sequence: CASRPQGASEKLFF. The CDR3 DNA is TGTGCCAGCAGGCCACAGGGGGCTTCTGAAAAACTGTTTTTT.

This clone was recorded a few times. The chain has TRBV3-1 (or the pseudogene TRBV3-2) and TRBJ1-1; D is undetermined. CDR1 and CDR2 from the germline V gene are LGHDT and YNNKEL (reference sequence). The CDR3 has 13 amino acids. The V end was cut by 5 bases, the J end by 6 bases, with 13 bases between. The CDR3 loop reads CASSFRRGPEAFF. The DNA for the CDR3 is TGTGCCAGCAGCTTTCGACGAGGCCCTGAAGCTTTCTTT.

A few counts support this clone. The genes are TRBV14 and TRBJ2-7, with D perhaps TRBD1 or TRBD2 (6 bases each). V was trimmed by 1 base and J by 0 bases, leaving 10 bases between them. CDR1 is SGHDN, CDR2 FVKESK, per germline. The CDR3 extends over 15 amino acids. The CDR3 loop is CASSQGPGASYEQYF. Written as DNA, the CDR3 is TGTGCCAGCAGCCAAGGTCCGGGGGCCTCCTACGAGCAGTACTTC.

The DNA of the CDR3 is TGTGCCAGCAGTTACTATAGGGGGGCTGGGGCCAACGTCCTGACTTTC. The encoded protein is CASSYYRGAGANVLTF. The J gene is TRBJ2-6, the V gene TRBV6-5; perhaps D is TRBD1 or TRBD2 (6 bases each). CDR1 is MNHEY and CDR2 is SVGAGI in the germline V gene. Trimming cost V 1 base and J 2 bases, with 9 bases left between them. The CDR3 covers 16 residues.

This chain uses TRBV3-1 (or the pseudogene TRBV3-2) with TRBJ1-1; 7 bases are shared with TRBD1. Germline loops: CDR1 LGHDT, CDR2 YNNKEL (reference sequence). V trimming: 2 bases; J trimming: 1 base; junction bases outside the gene matches: 4. CDR3 length: 15 residues. The CDR3 nucleotides are TGTGCCAGCAGCCAATCGGGACAGTCGAACACTGAAGCTTTCTTT. This translates into CASSQSGQSNTEAFF.

The chain combines TRBV6-2 or TRBV6-3 with TRBJ2-1, with D perhaps matching TRBD1 (9 bases). There are 18 residues in the CDR3. V was cut by 6 bases and J by 0 bases, with 21 bases left in between. CDR1 and CDR2 from the germline V gene are MNHEY and SVGEGT. CDR3 sequence reads: CASSPGQGRGGSYNEQFF. As DNA, the CDR3 is TGTGCCAGCAGCCCGGGACAGGGCCGGGGGGGCTCCTACAATGAGCAGTTCTTC.

This clone has a handful of counts. V is TRBV19 and J is TRBJ1-4; D may be TRBD1 (6 bases). With 5 bases removed from V and 10 bases from J, the gap between germline ends came to 17 bases. CDR1 and CDR2 (germline): LNHDA, SQIVND (reference sequence). This CDR3 is 14 amino acids long. DNA of the CDR3: TGTGCCAGTAGTCCCCAGGGGAAGGTTGGAAAACTGTTTTTT. Translating it yields CASSPQGKVGKLFF.

This chain connects TRBV19 to TRBJ2-2, with a weak D call TRBD2 (6 bases). The CDR3 is made up of 12 amino acids. CDR1 is LNHDA and CDR2 is SQIVND in the germline V gene (reference sequence). V dropped 11 bases and J dropped 4 bases, with 11 bases sitting between them. The CDR3 region is CASGEATGELFF. In nucleotides, the CDR3 is TGTGCCTCCGGGGAGGCCACCGGGGAGCTGTTTTTT.

The V call is TRBV5-1, the J call TRBJ1-1; the D is unclear. The CDR3 loop spans 13 amino acids. Looked up from germline, CDR1 is SGHRS and CDR2 is YFSETQ. V was trimmed by 4 bases and J by 0 bases, leaving 7 bases between them. Here the CDR3 reads CASSLQMNTEAFF. CDR3 bases: TGCGCCAGCAGCCTACAGATGAACACTGAAGCTTTCTTT.

The chain recombines TRBV6-5 with TRBJ2-7; 10 positions match TRBD1. The CDR3 has 13 amino acids. Trimming cost V 6 bases and J 7 bases; bases outside gene matches: 6. The germline V gene has CDR1 MNHEY and CDR2 SVGAGI. The CDR3 sequence is CASRLGQGGEQYF. CDR3 DNA: TGTGCCAGCAGATTAGGACAGGGGGGAGAGCAGTACTTC.

This chain joins TRBV20-1 and TRBJ2-3, with 9 bases lining up with TRBD2. Per the germline V gene, CDR1 is DFQATT and CDR2 is SNEGSKA (reference sequence). CDR3 length equals 14 residues. The V and J ends lost 3 bases and 2 bases, in that order; junction bases with no gene match: 3. CDR3: CSASIAGATDTQYF. The CDR3 DNA sequence: TGCAGTGCTAGTATAGCGGGAGCCACAGATACGCAGTATTTT.

This sequence joins TRBV6-5 and TRBJ2-1; perhaps D is TRBD1 or TRBD2 (7 bases each). The V end lost 6 bases, the J end lost 14 bases, and 23 bases lay between the germline ends. The germline gives CDR1 MNHEY, CDR2 SVGAGI. CDR3 length: 14 residues. The CDR3 region is CASSPRHQGGVKFF. The DNA for the CDR3 is TGTGCCAGCAGCCCACGTCACCAGGGGGGGGTTAAGTTCTTC.

V gene TRBV6-5 combines with J gene TRBJ1-1, with a possible D match to TRBD1 (5 bases). Germline CDR1 and CDR2: MNHEY and SVGAGI. Trimming took 2 bases from V and 1 from J, leaving 11 bases between them. The CDR3 runs to 15 residues. CDR3 region: CASSYDKGPNTEAFF. In DNA, the CDR3 is TGTGCCAGCAGTTACGATAAGGGACCGAACACTGAAGCTTTCTTT.

The chain recombines TRBV12-5 with TRBJ2-7, with D possibly being TRBD1 (6 bases). The ends were cut back, 1 base at V and 2 bases at J, with 6 bases in the middle. The CDR3 is made up of 13 amino acids. In germline, CDR1 is LGHNT, CDR2 FRNRAP. The CDR3 nucleotides read TGTGCTAGTGGTTTGGACAGGGCCTACGAGCAGTACTTC. Translated: CASGLDRAYEQYF.

About this clone: The junction departs from the called germline gene at one end, perhaps through a read error. The CDR3 DNA reads TGTGCCATGAGTGAGGGGGTTGGGGGTAGAGCTTTCTTT. Residues: CAMSEGVGGRAFF. The V and J genes are TRBV10-3 and TRBJ1-1; possibly TRBD1 for D (6 bases). The germline gives CDR1 ENHRY, CDR2 SYGVKD. CDR3 size: 13 residues.

The chain employs TRBV18 and TRBJ2-4; possibly TRBD2 for D (6 bases). The CDR3 covers 13 residues. Germline V gene sequence: CDR1 KGHSH, CDR2 LQKENI. Trimming took off 3 bases at V and 6 bases at J, with 9 bases between the two ends. Here the CDR3 reads CASSPGTGNIQYF. DNA of the CDR3: TGTGCCAGCTCACCCGGGACTGGAAACATTCAGTACTTC. Full variable domain (outside the CDR3, taken from reference TRBV18 and TRBJ2-4): NAGVMQNPRHLVRRRGQEARLRCSPMKGHSHVYWYRQLPEEGLKFMVYLQKENIIDESGMPKERFSAEFPKEGPSILRIQQVVRGDSAAYFCASSPGTGNIQYFGAGTRLSVL.

A few counts support this clone. This chain uses TRBV30 with TRBJ1-2; no reliable D call. The CDR3 has 12 amino acids. V was shortened by 3 bases and J by 8 bases, with 13 bases between the two germline ends. Germline V CDR1 and CDR2: GTSNPN, SVGIG (reference sequence). As DNA, the CDR3 is TGTGCCTGGAGAGGCGGGCCTAAGGGCTACACCTTC. Protein sequence: CAWRGGPKGYTF.

The chain uses TRBV5-4 and TRBJ1-2; D unclear. Germline CDR1 SGHNT, CDR2 YYREEE (reference sequence). Trimming shortened V by 0 bases and J by 3 bases, and 15 bases separated the two germline ends. This CDR3 region has 16 residues. CDR3: CASSLVGVGRDYGYTF. In DNA form, the CDR3 reads TGTGCCAGCAGCTTGGTCGGGGTGGGCAGAGACTATGGCTACACCTTC.

V and J are TRBV18 and TRBJ1-5; D gene unclear. The V gene lost 1 base and the J gene lost 5 bases, with 9 bases spanning the gap. This CDR3 region has 14 residues. CDR1 is KGHSH and CDR2 is LQKENI in the germline V gene. This CDR3 is CASSPRLTDQPQHF. The CDR3 DNA is TGTGCCAGCTCACCACGGTTAACTGATCAGCCCCAGCATTTT.

The J gene is TRBJ2-3, the V gene TRBV9; 7 nucleotides agree with TRBD2. J lost 5 bases, V lost 2 bases, and 5 bases had no gene match. The CDR3 consists of 14 residues. Germline values: CDR1 SGDLS, CDR2 YYNGEE. The CDR3 DNA reads TGTGCCAGCAGCGTGCTGGGGGGGAGAGATACGCAGTATTTT. This translates into CASSVLGGRDTQYF.